Described below is a single TCR beta chain sequence and its context. The sample belongs to a study of control samples from healthy donors and cancer patients. The assay was immunoSEQ multiplex PCR, and TCRdb's table has in-frame clones only and misses some. This sample's table has about 200,000 clones. The receptor comes from a woman younger than 45 in good health. The sequenced sample was blood.

Here the CDR3 reads CASSVQMNTEAFF. In nucleotides, the CDR3 is TGTGCCAGCAGTGTACAGATGAACACTGAAGCTTTCTTT. The chain uses TRBV2 and TRBJ1-1; D uncertain. The CDR3 is 13 amino acids. Per germline, CDR1 SNHLY and CDR2 FYNNEI. Trimming removed 4 bases from V and 0 bases from J, with 6 bases in between.